The 15 T cell receptor beta chains below all came from one sample that was sequenced in a study of T cell clonotyping in hematopoietic cell transplantation. Data came from immunoSEQ multiplex PCR; TCRdb stores just in-frame clones and leaves some out. This sample carries more than 7,500 clones, about 80% of them seen once, and the ten largest clones take 35% to 50%. The material sequenced was peripheral blood mononuclear cells, taken 180 days after allogeneic stem cell transplant. These receptors all stem from a female patient aged 50-59 years who had an allogeneic stem cell transplant from a related donor, so the T cells may come from the graft donor. Some clones in this sample may be carry-over from other donors' samples.

The J gene is TRBJ2-2, the V gene TRBV30, with D tentatively TRBD1 or TRBD2 (5 bases each). Trimming stripped 2 bases from V and 1 base from J, with 11 bases between. The CDR3 has 15 residues. Germline V gene data show CDR1 as GTSNPN and CDR2 as SVGIG (reference sequence). CDR3: CAWSPPGRNTGELFF. The CDR3 nucleotides are TGTGCCTGGAGTCCCCCGGGACGGAACACCGGGGAGCTGTTTTTT.

This chain connects TRBV4-3 to TRBJ1-2; TRBD1 aligns across 10 bases. Trimming took 3 bases from V and 3 from J; bases not matched to a gene: 7. The germline CDR1 and CDR2 sequences are LGHNA and YSLEER. This CDR3 is built from 16 residues. The CDR3 reads CASSHEGQGEYYGYTF. The CDR3 DNA sequence: TGCGCCAGCAGCCATGAAGGACAGGGGGAATACTATGGCTACACCTTC.

The V call is TRBV28, the J call TRBJ1-2; no definite D call. The germline V gene encodes CDR1 MDHEN and CDR2 SYDVKM. Trimming removed 5 bases from V and 2 bases from J, with 15 bases in between. This CDR3 is 15 amino acids long. Here the CDR3 reads CASSTPWEGNYGYTF. The DNA for the CDR3 is TGTGCCAGCAGTACACCCTGGGAAGGGAACTATGGCTACACCTTC.

The rearrangement uses TRBV6-5 and TRBJ1-2; 8 positions agree with TRBD1. From germline, CDR1 is MNHEY and CDR2 SVGAGI. Trimming took 7 bases from V and 7 from J; bases not matched to a gene: 14. This CDR3 is 15 amino acids long. The CDR3 region is CASKRAGQGSGGYTF. Written as DNA, the CDR3 is TGTGCCAGCAAACGCGCAGGACAGGGATCGGGTGGCTACACCTTC.

The genes are TRBV13 and TRBJ1-6, with TRBD1 matching over 7 bases. Trimming removed 0 bases from V and 11 bases from J; junction bases left unmatched: 10. The CDR3 spans 16 residues. Germline V gives CDR1 PRHDT, CDR2 FYEKMQ (reference sequence). The CDR3 bases are TGTGCCAGCAGCTTAGGGATTGAGGTCAGGGGGGCACCCCTCCACTTT. Encoded protein: CASSLGIEVRGAPLHF. Drawing the rest from reference TRBV13 and TRBJ1-6, the complete variable domain is AAGVIQSPRHLIKEKRETATLKCYPIPRHDTVYWYQQGPGQDPQFLISFYEKMQSDKGSIPDRFSAQQFSDYHSELNMSSLELGDSALYFCASSLGIEVRGAPLHFGNGTRLTVT.

The count of this clone is one. The chain carries TRBV6-6 and TRBJ1-2; tentative D call: TRBD1 (6 bases). With 8 bases removed from V and 7 bases from J, the gap between germline ends came to 20 bases. Germline CDR1 MNHNY, CDR2 SVGAGI (reference sequence). The CDR3 consists of 14 residues. DNA of the CDR3: TGTGCCAGCTTAATGGGGGGCGGCGGAGCTGGCTACACCTTC. Its protein is CASLMGGGGAGYTF.

The V and J genes are TRBV10-3 and TRBJ1-5; tentatively, D is TRBD1 (5 bases). Trimming pared 5 bases from V and 5 bases from J, leaving 10 bases between. Germline CDR1 is ENHRY and CDR2 is SYGVKD. This CDR3 contains 13 residues. CDR3 nucleotides: TGTGCCATCAGTCGGGACGGATATCAGCCCCAGCATTTT. This codes for CAISRDGYQPQHF.

V and J are TRBV7-2 and TRBJ1-1; 7 nucleotides align to TRBD1. The CDR3 loop spans 13 amino acids. J was trimmed by 3 bases and V by 6 bases; bases with no gene match: 4. Germline CDR1 reads SGHTA; CDR2 reads FQGNSA. The DNA for the CDR3 is TGTGCCAGCAGTACGGGACAGCACACTGAAGCTTTCTTT. Its translation: CASSTGQHTEAFF. The entire variable domain, with the rest obtained from reference TRBV7-2 and TRBJ1-1, is as follows: GAGVSQSPSNKVTEKGKDVELRCDPISGHTALYWYRQSLGQGLEFLIYFQGNSAPDKSGLPSDRFSAERTGGSVSTLTIQRTQQEDSAVYLCASSTGQHTEAFFGQGTRLTVV.

The chain joins TRBV7-2 to TRBJ1-2, with 9 bases matching TRBD1. This CDR3 has 13 residues. Trimming took 7 bases from V and 5 from J; bases not matched to a gene: 5. Germline V gene data show CDR1 as SGHTA and CDR2 as FQGNSA. The chain's CDR3 is CASNLGQGYGYTF. CDR3 bases: TGTGCCAGCAATTTGGGACAGGGTTATGGCTACACCTTC.

This clone was seen only a few times. This chain uses TRBV7-2 with TRBJ2-7, with D perhaps TRBD2 (6 bases). V was clipped by 6 bases and J by 6 bases, with 18 bases between them. Germline V CDR1 and CDR2: SGHTA, FQGNSA. The CDR3 is made up of 14 amino acids. The CDR3 region is CASRYTGGSVEQYF. CDR3 sequence (DNA): TGTGCCAGCAGATATACCGGGGGATCCGTCGAGCAGTACTTC.

This chain connects TRBV5-1 to TRBJ2-1; either TRBD1 or TRBD2 may supply D (5 bases each). The V and J ends lost 4 bases and 0 bases respectively, with 14 bases between them. The CDR3 runs 16 residues. Germline assignment: CDR1 SGHRS and CDR2 YFSETQ. CDR3 sequence reads: CASSQGPMSSYNEQFF. DNA for the CDR3: TGCGCCAGCAGCCAGGGACCGATGAGCTCCTACAATGAGCAGTTCTTC.

This chain joins TRBV10-3 and TRBJ1-6; D is possibly TRBD1 (6 bases). V was trimmed by 0 bases and J by 9 bases, leaving 12 bases between them. Looked up from germline, CDR1 is ENHRY and CDR2 is SYGVKD. CDR3 length equals 15 residues. The CDR3 loop reads CAISESKQGGSPLHF. The DNA of the CDR3 is TGTGCCATCAGTGAGTCGAAACAGGGAGGTTCACCCCTCCACTTT.

This chain uses TRBV5-1 with TRBJ2-3; D is perhaps TRBD2 (6 bases). The CDR3 consists of 16 residues. Germline CDR1 SGHRS, CDR2 YFSETQ. Trimming stripped 6 bases from V and 5 bases from J, with 22 bases between. CDR3 protein: CASMLGGGAKRDTQYF. The CDR3 DNA follows: TGCGCCAGCATGCTCGGGGGTGGGGCGAAGAGAGATACGCAGTATTTT.

This chain links TRBV14 with TRBJ1-3; D is uncertain. V was pared by 4 bases and J by 0 bases, with 13 bases between. CDR1 and CDR2 from the germline V gene are SGHDN and FVKESK. The CDR3 runs 16 residues. The CDR3 nucleotides read TGTGCCAGCAGCCCTAATCAAAGAACCTCTGGAAACACCATATATTTT. Encoded protein: CASSPNQRTSGNTIYF.

The rearrangement uses TRBV30 and TRBJ2-7, with 8 bases that match TRBD1. The CDR3 has 15 amino acids. Germline V gene lookup returns CDR1 GTSNPN and CDR2 SVGIG (reference sequence). The trim removed 3 bases at V and 3 bases at J, leaving 10 bases unmatched. CDR3 nucleotides: TGTGCCTGGAGCGCACGACAGGGGTATTTCTACGAGCAGTACTTC. Residues: CAWSARQGYFYEQYF.